This T cell receptor (beta chain) comes out of a study of cytomegalovirus exposure and HLA in healthy donors. Study conclusions and caveats: TCR association rates varied by HLA locus in a later analysis, with DRB1 highest and HLA-C lowest. Analysis was performed later, and it showed HLA-associated TCR beta chains to be more clonally expanded than equally common others. In a later analysis, specific HLA alleles were associated with 16,000 or so TCR beta sequences at a 0.05 false discovery rate.

Use of 60 Vbeta and 13 Jbeta primers characterized the PCR. Method: immunoSEQ multiplex PCR; TCRdb's copy keeps in-frame clones and lacks some. Here the sample spans 100,000 to 150,000 clones, roughly 8.3% being singletons. The germline V gene encodes CDR1 SGHTA and CDR2 FQGNSA. V lost 6 bases and J lost 4, with 14 bases in between. There are 14 residues in the CDR3. The donors, nominally healthy at sampling, likely had unrecorded immune exposures. For this clone: Its antigen remains unknown. The final CDR3 position lacks the conserved phenylalanine or tryptophan, pointing to a likely read error.

The clonotype originates from a man between 40 and 49 years old in good health and CMV-seronegative. The sample comprised PBMCs. The J gene is TRBJ2-3, the V gene TRBV7-2; D gene ambiguous. The CDR3: CASRLSGLPDTQYV. The CDR3 coding sequence is TGTGCCAGCAGACTTTCTGGGCTCCCAGATACGCAGTATGTT.